The 18 T cell receptor beta chains listed next were all sequenced from one sample in a study of T-cell reconstitution after alpha-beta-depleted transplantation in children. Preparation of the TCRbeta library involved a method that used unique molecular identifiers. TCRdb reprocessed the PCR reads with MiXCR, giving one entry per CDR3 protein. The table has around 130,000 distinct CDR3 sequences, approximately 8.7% seen once. The material sequenced was PBMCs, mostly from graft donor cells, taken 180 days after TCRalphabeta/CD19-depleted stem cell transplant. The receptors here all came from a girl under three years old who had a stem cell transplant for combined immunodeficiency, so the T cells may come from the graft donor.

The chain is built from TRBV19 and TRBJ2-2; D is ambiguous. The CDR3 has 18 amino acids. Germline V gene lookup returns CDR1 LNHDA and CDR2 SQIVND (reference sequence). V lost 6 bases and J lost 4, with 24 bases in between. CDR3 region: CASRTLLEEFVGTGELFF. DNA of the CDR3: TGTGCCAGTAGGACCCTCCTTGAGGAGTTCGTTGGCACCGGGGAGCTGTTTTTT.

Here the CDR3 reads CASSQYRGRGANVLTF. The CDR3, as DNA: TGTGCCAGCAGTCAATACAGGGGACGAGGGGCCAACGTCCTGACTTTC. The V call is TRBV6-1, the J call TRBJ2-6; TRBD1 aligns across 7 bases. CDR3 size: 16 residues. The ends lost 5 bases at V and 4 bases at J; junction bases unmatched: 8. Germline V gene data show CDR1 as MNHNS and CDR2 as SASEGT.

This clonotype was picked up a small number of times. This chain joins TRBV18 and TRBJ1-1; maybe TRBD1 (6 bases). V was clipped by 3 bases and J by 4 bases, with 21 bases between them. The CDR3 runs to 17 residues. Germline loops: CDR1 KGHSH, CDR2 LQKENI. For the CDR3, the DNA is TGTGCCAGCTCACCCGTGACCTTGGCAGGGGTGGGCACTGAAGCTTTCTTT. This codes for CASSPVTLAGVGTEAFF.

The table lists this clonotype with many counts. This chain connects TRBV5-1 to TRBJ2-4; the D is unclear. CDR1 SGHRS and CDR2 YFSETQ come from the germline V gene. The CDR3 is 14 residues long. The V end was cut by 4 bases, the J end by 7 bases, with 15 bases between. This chain's CDR3 is CASSERGWTNIQYF. The CDR3 region has the DNA TGCGCCAGCAGCGAACGTGGTTGGACGAACATTCAGTACTTC.

This clonotype was seen a handful of times. The CDR3 protein is CASSPLSQSYNEQFF. CDR3 coding DNA: TGTGCCAGCAGCCCCCTAAGCCAGTCCTACAATGAGCAGTTCTTC. V is TRBV5-5 and J is TRBJ2-1; no firm D call. This CDR3 region has 15 residues. V was shortened by 4 bases and J by 1 base, with 12 bases between the two germline ends. Germline V gives CDR1 SGHKS, CDR2 YYEKEE (reference sequence).

The chain combines TRBV12-3 or TRBV12-4 with TRBJ2-1; possibly TRBD2 for D (6 bases). This CDR3 is 13 amino acids long. The V gene lost 2 bases and the J gene lost 12 bases, with 14 bases spanning the gap. The CDR3 here is CASSLPPLAGQFF. CDR3 sequence (DNA): TGTGCCAGCAGTTTACCCCCACTAGCTGGGCAGTTCTTC.

This clonotype occurred many times. The chain carries TRBV19 and TRBJ2-1; 8 nucleotides agree with TRBD2. V lost 3 bases, J lost 8 bases, and 6 bases stayed unmatched. The CDR3 totals 14 residues. The germline V gene encodes CDR1 LNHDA and CDR2 SQIVND (reference sequence). CDR3 nucleotides: TGTGCCAGTAGTATCCGGGGGGGCACCTATGAGCAGTTCTTC. This codes for CASSIRGGTYEQFF.

This clonotype was seen repeatedly, ten times or more. The chain carries TRBV7-2 and TRBJ2-2, with unresolved D. The CDR3 runs to 14 residues. Germline V gene lookup returns CDR1 SGHTA and CDR2 FQGNSA. Trimming shortened V by 0 bases and J by 6 bases, and 8 bases separated the two germline ends. The CDR3 coding sequence is TGTGCCAGCAGCTTAGCAGTCACATCCGGGGAGCTGTTTTTT. Its protein product is CASSLAVTSGELFF.

This clonotype was counted only a few times. The chain employs TRBV12-3 or TRBV12-4 and TRBJ1-2; D is perhaps TRBD1 (5 bases). This CDR3 spans 14 amino acids. V was pared by 7 bases and J by 1 base, with 13 bases between. The CDR3 is CASTSRAFNYGYTF. CDR3 nucleotide sequence: TGTGCCAGCACAAGCAGGGCCTTTAACTATGGCTACACCTTC.

The V and J genes are TRBV7-9 and TRBJ2-7; 7 bases are a match to TRBD2. After removal of 1 base from V and 5 bases from J, the junction contained 5 bases not matched to a gene. The germline V gene has CDR1 SEHNR and CDR2 FQNEAQ (reference sequence). This CDR3 spans 14 amino acids. The CDR3 here is CASSLGSGIHEQYF. DNA of the CDR3: TGTGCCAGCAGCTTAGGGAGCGGGATCCACGAGCAGTACTTC.

The chain joins TRBV5-1 to TRBJ2-6, with D perhaps matching TRBD2 (5 bases). Germline-derived CDR1 and CDR2 are SGHRS and YFSETQ. The CDR3 has 18 residues. The germline V and J ends were trimmed by 2 bases and 2 bases, with 17 bases remaining between them. As DNA, the CDR3 is TGCGCCAGCAGCTTTTGGGCACGGGGATCGACTGGGGCCAACGTCCTGACTTTC. Amino acids: CASSFWARGSTGANVLTF.

The sample holds a few counts of this clonotype. V gene TRBV9 combines with J gene TRBJ2-3, with 10 bases that match TRBD1. The CDR3 is made up of 16 amino acids. Per the germline V gene, CDR1 is SGDLS and CDR2 is YYNGEE. V gave up 3 bases and J gave up 3 bases; unmatched junction bases: 7. The CDR3 DNA sequence: TGTGCCAGCAGCGCCACCGGGACAGGGGTTACAGATACGCAGTATTTT. Translated: CASSATGTGVTDTQYF.

The J gene is TRBJ2-1, the V gene TRBV12-3 or TRBV12-4; the D call may be TRBD1 or TRBD2 (5 bases each). This CDR3 is 14 amino acids long. Between the trimmed V and J ends, which lost 6 bases and 7 bases, there was a span of 16 bases. For the CDR3, the DNA is TGTGCCAGCAGCCCCACCGGGGCCGCTAATGAGCAGTTCTTC. Protein product: CASSPTGAANEQFF.

This clonotype was observed a few times. The chain links TRBV28 to TRBJ1-2, with D tentatively TRBD1 (6 bases). This CDR3 spans 13 amino acids. Germline CDR1 and CDR2: MDHEN and SYDVKM. V dropped 3 bases and J dropped 8 bases, with 13 bases sitting between them. The CDR3 reads CASSLSAGDGYTF. CDR3 DNA: TGTGCCAGCAGTTTGTCAGCAGGGGACGGCTACACCTTC.

This clonotype was picked up many times. The chain employs TRBV3-1 and TRBJ1-5, with a weak D call TRBD1 (5 bases). This CDR3 contains 15 residues. V shed 4 bases and J shed 7 bases, with 17 bases lying between them. In germline, CDR1 is LGHDT, CDR2 YNNKEL (reference sequence). CDR3 residues: CASSPEPGPGQPQHF. CDR3 nucleotide sequence: TGTGCCAGCAGCCCGGAGCCGGGGCCGGGACAGCCCCAGCATTTT.

Worth noting for this clonotype: A junction boundary mismatches the germline segment, possibly from a read error. The V call is TRBV5-1, the J call TRBJ2-6; perhaps TRBD1 as D (6 bases). CDR3 length equals 18 residues. Germline V gene data show CDR1 as SGHRS and CDR2 as YFSETQ. Written as DNA, the CDR3 is TGCGCCAGAAGCTTGGCAGCAGGGGCCGACTCTGGGGCCAACGTCCTGACTTTC. Its translation: CARSLAAGADSGANVLTF.

A note on this clonotype: With a much larger clone just one base away, this may be a read error. The chain joins TRBV29-1 to TRBJ2-4; D unresolved. The CDR3 contains 13 residues. Germline CDR1 reads SQVTM; CDR2 reads ANQGSEA. The CDR3 DNA is TGCAGCGTTTTAAGGAAAGCCAAAAACATTCGGTACTTC. This gives the protein CSVLRKAKNIRYF.

This clonotype was counted ten times or more. This chain connects TRBV4-2 to TRBJ2-4; no clear D. This CDR3 comprises 13 residues. CDR1 and CDR2 (germline): LGHNA, YNFKEQ. V was pared by 5 bases and J by 6 bases, with 11 bases between. The CDR3 here is CASSGAVVNIQYF. In DNA, the CDR3 is TGTGCCAGCAGCGGAGCAGTAGTAAACATTCAGTACTTC.